This TCR beta chain was identified in a study of cytomegalovirus exposure and HLA in healthy donors. A roughly 120-subject validation cohort, separate from the approximately 610-subject first cohort, supplied the donors. Repertoires were generated with immunoSEQ multiplex PCR, while TCRdb's copy carries only in-frame clones and drops some. The repertoire holds 150,000 to 200,000 clones, with 85% to 90% as singletons. General study points: Reports described diagnosis of cytomegalovirus status by the classifier as highly specific and sensitive. In vitro testing confirmed three CMV-associated chains as specific for CMV antigens.

Germline-derived CDR1 and CDR2 are MDHEN and SYDVKM. Trimming at V came to 2 bases and at J to 2 bases, leaving 2 bases not matched to a gene. The CDR3 covers 14 residues. This clone was observed a single time. Its specificity is unknown. This CDR3 is also generated by other DNA sequences in the sample. The rearrangement joins TRBV28 to TRBJ2-7, with 8 positions matching TRBD2. Sequencing was carried out using PBMCs. This clonotype was obtained from a man aged 18-30 years in good health and CMV-seropositive. The chain's CDR3 is CASSLAGGTYEQYF. In DNA form, the CDR3 reads TGTGCCAGCAGTTTAGCGGGAGGTACCTACGAGCAGTACTTC.